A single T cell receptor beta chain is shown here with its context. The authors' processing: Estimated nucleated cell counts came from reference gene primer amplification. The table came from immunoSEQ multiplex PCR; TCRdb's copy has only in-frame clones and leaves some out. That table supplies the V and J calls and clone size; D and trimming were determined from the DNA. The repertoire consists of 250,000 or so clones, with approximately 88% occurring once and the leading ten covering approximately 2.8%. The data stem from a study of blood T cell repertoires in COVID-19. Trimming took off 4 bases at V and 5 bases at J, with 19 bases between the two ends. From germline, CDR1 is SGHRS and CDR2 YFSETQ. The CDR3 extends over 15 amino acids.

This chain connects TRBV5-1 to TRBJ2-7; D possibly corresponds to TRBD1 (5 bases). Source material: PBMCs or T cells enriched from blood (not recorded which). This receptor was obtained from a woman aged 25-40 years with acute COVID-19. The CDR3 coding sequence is TGCGCCAGCAGCCAAGAACCAGGGAATTTCCACGAGCAGTACTTC. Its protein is CASSQEPGNFHEQYF.